The 23 T cell receptor beta chains listed next were all sequenced from one sample in a study of patients and donors after allogeneic stem cell transplantation. TCRdb itself ran the RT-PCR reads through MiXCR, one entry per CDR3 protein. Here the sample spans approximately 170,000 distinct CDR3 sequences, approximately 24% being singletons. The sequencing input was blood, either unsorted or a sorted T cell fraction (not recorded which). Receptor source: a human donor who was either an allogeneic HSCT recipient or a stem cell or donor lymphocyte infusion donor (not recorded which). It is not recorded whose cells these are; they may come from a transplant donor.

A few counts support this clonotype. The rearrangement uses TRBV7-9 and TRBJ1-6; 9 bases agree with TRBD1. The CDR3 is 21 residues long. The V and J ends lost 4 bases and 1 base, in that order; junction bases with no gene match: 17. The germline V gene has CDR1 SEHNR and CDR2 FQNEAQ (reference sequence). CDR3 residues: CASSYSPGQGFLGSYNSPLHF. Written as DNA, the CDR3 is TGTGCCAGCAGCTATTCACCGGGACAGGGCTTCTTAGGGTCCTATAATTCACCCCTCCACTTT.

This clonotype was seen just once. This chain connects TRBV29-1 to TRBJ1-2; TRBD1 matches 9 bases. V shed 6 bases, J shed 8 bases, and the junction held 19 bases outside the gene matches. The CDR3 has 16 residues. Germline loops: CDR1 SQVTM, CDR2 ANQGSEA. CDR3: CSVEISGTGTSRGYTF. The CDR3 DNA follows: TGCAGCGTGGAAATCTCCGGGACAGGGACTTCTAGAGGCTACACCTTC.

This clonotype came up a few times. The chain has TRBV12-3 or TRBV12-4 and TRBJ2-6, with D tentatively TRBD1 (5 bases). The CDR3 is 16 amino acids. The ends were cut back, 5 bases at V and 0 bases at J, with 11 bases in the middle. CDR3 DNA sequence: TGTGCCAGCAGTCTCGGACATTACTCTGGGGCCAACGTCCTGACTTTC. Protein sequence: CASSLGHYSGANVLTF.

V usage is TRBV25-1 and J usage is TRBJ1-2, with TRBD1 matching 7 bases. The germline V gene has CDR1 MGHDK and CDR2 SYGVNS. V gave up 9 bases and J gave up 4 bases; unmatched junction bases: 5. The CDR3 is 12 residues long. The CDR3 region is CASYRGSYGYTF. CDR3 DNA sequence: TGTGCCAGTTACAGGGGAAGCTATGGCTACACCTTC.

The chain combines TRBV20-1 with TRBJ2-2; TRBD2 aligns across 7 bases. The junction had 7 bases not matched to a gene; V was cut back by 3 bases and J by 0 bases. The V gene's germline CDR1 is DFQATT and CDR2 SNEGSKA (reference sequence). The CDR3 is 16 amino acids. In DNA form, the CDR3 reads TGCAGTGCTAGCCACCTTGGGGGGGCGAACACCGGGGAGCTGTTTTTT. Translation: CSASHLGGANTGELFF.

This chain connects TRBV30 to TRBJ1-1; a possible D gene is TRBD1 (6 bases). The CDR3 loop spans 11 amino acids. Between the trimmed V and J ends, which lost 5 bases and 7 bases, there was a span of 11 bases. Per the germline V gene, CDR1 is GTSNPN and CDR2 is SVGIG (reference sequence). The CDR3 DNA reads TGTGCCTGGTCTGGGACATATGAAGCTTTCTTT. It is translated as CAWSGTYEAFF.

V usage is TRBV7-2 and J usage is TRBJ2-1; 13 bases agree with TRBD2. V lost 7 bases and J lost 8; bases outside the gene matches: 11. The CDR3 covers 16 residues. Germline CDR1 and CDR2: SGHTA and FQGNSA. The CDR3 nucleotides read TGTGCCAGCACCGACTATACTAGCGGGAGGGCAGATGAGCAGTTCTTC. It codes for CASTDYTSGRADEQFF. The variable domain in full, with the rest retrieved from reference TRBV7-2 and TRBJ2-1, is GAGVSQSPSNKVTEKGKDVELRCDPISGHTALYWYRQSLGQGLEFLIYFQGNSAPDKSGLPSDRFSAERTGGSVSTLTIQRTQQEDSAVYLCASTDYTSGRADEQFFGPGTRLTVL.

The chain employs TRBV27 and TRBJ2-7; D gene ambiguous. CDR3 length equals 14 residues. The V end lost 6 bases, the J end lost 0 bases, and 12 bases lay between the germline ends. Per the germline V gene, CDR1 is MNHEY and CDR2 is SMNVEV (reference sequence). CDR3 sequence reads: CASSFIRGSYEQYF. CDR3 nucleotides: TGTGCCAGCAGCTTCATCCGAGGCTCCTACGAGCAGTACTTC.

The chain carries TRBV5-5 and TRBJ1-5; D ambiguous. CDR1 is SGHKS, CDR2 YYEKEE, per germline (reference sequence). The CDR3 contains 14 residues. The germline V and J ends were trimmed by 4 bases and 9 bases, with 17 bases remaining between them. The CDR3, as DNA: TGTGCCAGCAGCCTGGGCCATGGAAAGGGGCCCCAGCATTTT. Its translation: CASSLGHGKGPQHF.

This clonotype was found a few times. The chain couples TRBV20-1 to TRBJ1-4; 9 bases agree with TRBD1. Trimming at V came to 1 base and at J to 4 bases, leaving 10 bases not matched to a gene. Looked up from germline, CDR1 is DFQATT and CDR2 is SNEGSKA (reference sequence). This CDR3 region has 17 residues. The DNA of the CDR3 is TGCAGTGCTAGAGGCGGTAACGGGACAGGGAGTAATGAAAAACTGTTTTTT. Translating it yields CSARGGNGTGSNEKLFF.

The rearrangement uses TRBV7-9 and TRBJ1-1, with no clear D. V was shortened by 4 bases and J by 0 bases, with 12 bases between the two germline ends. Germline CDR1 and CDR2: SEHNR and FQNEAQ (reference sequence). This CDR3 has 15 amino acids. The CDR3: CASSWNDGLNTEAFF. In DNA form, the CDR3 reads TGTGCCAGCAGCTGGAATGACGGACTGAACACTGAAGCTTTCTTT.

The chain links TRBV6-5 to TRBJ2-1; 10 bases are shared with TRBD2. V was clipped by 4 bases and J by 8 bases; unmatched bases: 8. Germline CDR1 reads MNHEY; CDR2 reads SVGAGI. The CDR3 loop spans 15 amino acids. Written as DNA, the CDR3 is TGTGCCAGCAGTTCGAGCGGGAGGGCCTGGGATGAGCAGTTCTTC. It codes for CASSSSGRAWDEQFF.

This clonotype was seen a few times. The V and J genes are TRBV27 and TRBJ2-7; 11 nucleotides match TRBD2. CDR1 is MNHEY and CDR2 is SMNVEV in the germline V gene (reference sequence). With V trimmed by 5 bases and J by 2 bases, 8 bases remained unmatched. This CDR3 has 16 amino acids. This CDR3 is CASSPPGTSGPYEQYF. Written as DNA, the CDR3 is TGTGCCAGCAGTCCCCCCGGGACTAGCGGACCCTACGAGCAGTACTTC.

The chain has TRBV12-3 or TRBV12-4 and TRBJ1-1; D remains unclear. The CDR3 is 17 residues long. Deletions cut 3 bases from V and 0 bases from J, with 17 bases between. CDR3 DNA: TGTGCCAGCAGTTTGAATCGACTTCTCCTACTGAACACTGAAGCTTTCTTT. It is translated as CASSLNRLLLLNTEAFF.

The chain uses TRBV6-6 and TRBJ2-7; D unresolved. V was cut by 8 bases and J by 1 base, with 9 bases left in between. This CDR3 spans 12 amino acids. Germline values: CDR1 MNHNY, CDR2 SVGAGI (reference sequence). CDR3 sequence (DNA): TGTGCCAGCGCTCTGTTATCCTACGAGCAGTACTTC. The encoded protein is CASALLSYEQYF.

This clonotype was recorded a few times. The V call is TRBV24-1, the J call TRBJ2-1; the D call may be TRBD1 or TRBD2 (5 bases each). Looked up from germline, CDR1 is KGHDR and CDR2 is SFDVKD. The CDR3 covers 17 residues. Trimming shortened V by 2 bases and J by 7 bases, and 20 bases separated the two germline ends. CDR3 bases: TGTGCCACCAGTGATTCTCCGGGCCTCCCGAGGGGTAATGAGCAGTTCTTC. Translating gives CATSDSPGLPRGNEQFF.

This clonotype was counted between two and nine times. The gene calls are TRBV9 and TRBJ2-2; D is ambiguous. Trimming stripped 1 base from V and 0 bases from J, with 4 bases between. Germline V gives CDR1 SGDLS, CDR2 YYNGEE. This CDR3 has 14 amino acids. The CDR3 protein is CASSVSANTGELFF. CDR3 nucleotides: TGTGCCAGCAGCGTAAGCGCGAACACCGGGGAGCTGTTTTTT.

Only a few counts were recorded for this clonotype. V gene TRBV6-2 or TRBV6-3 combines with J gene TRBJ2-7; D ambiguous. The CDR3 covers 12 residues. V was clipped by 2 bases and J by 5 bases, with 7 bases between them. CDR1 is MNHEY, CDR2 SVGEGT, per germline. Here the CDR3 DNA reads TGTGCCAGCAGTTACGGTTTCCACGAGCAGTACTTC. Translated: CASSYGFHEQYF.

J is TRBJ2-7 and V is TRBV12-3 or TRBV12-4; 9 nucleotides line up with TRBD1. The CDR3 has 14 residues. J was trimmed by 3 bases and V by 6 bases; bases with no gene match: 6. This chain's CDR3 is CASRGTGGVYEQYF. The CDR3 nucleotides are TGTGCCAGCAGGGGTACAGGGGGCGTCTACGAGCAGTACTTC.

This chain connects TRBV6-2 or TRBV6-3 to TRBJ2-7; 7 positions agree with TRBD2. This CDR3 contains 14 residues. V shed 7 bases and J 2 bases; nucleotides not matched to a gene: 8. Germline CDR1 reads MNHEY; CDR2 reads SVGEGT. CDR3 nucleotides: TGTGCCAGCACCAGGGAGGGTCTCCCCTACGAGCAGTACTTC. This translates into CASTREGLPYEQYF.

This clonotype was detected only a few times. J is TRBJ2-1 and V is TRBV7-2; 10 nucleotides align to TRBD2. This CDR3 is 13 amino acids long. Germline V gene sequence: CDR1 SGHTA, CDR2 FQGNSA. The V gene end was trimmed by 10 bases and the J gene end by 12 bases; junction bases not matched to a gene: 12. In DNA, the CDR3 is TGTGCCACCTTAGCGGGAGGTTCCTTGGCGCAGTTCTTC. Amino acid sequence: CATLAGGSLAQFF.

The V call is TRBV13, the J call TRBJ2-5; TRBD2 might be the D (6 bases). The germline V and J ends were trimmed by 0 bases and 9 bases, with 14 bases remaining between them. The CDR3 runs to 14 residues. Germline V gene sequence: CDR1 PRHDT, CDR2 FYEKMQ (reference sequence). This CDR3 is CASSLGYIGGAQYF. CDR3 DNA sequence: TGTGCCAGCAGCTTAGGCTACATCGGCGGGGCCCAGTACTTC.

The rearrangement links TRBV11-3 to TRBJ2-2; 10 bases map to TRBD2. V shed 5 bases, J shed 6 bases, and the junction held 9 bases outside the gene matches. CDR1 and CDR2 (germline): SGHNT, YENEEA. The CDR3 has 16 amino acids. CDR3 residues: CASSPGLAVGPGELFF. The CDR3, as DNA: TGTGCCAGCAGCCCCGGACTAGCGGTCGGCCCCGGGGAGCTGTTTTTT.